These T cell receptor beta chains were read from a single sample in a study of T cell changes during pregnancy in multiple sclerosis. Assay used: immunoSEQ multiplex PCR; TCRdb lists only in-frame clones, some missing. The data show 45,000 to 50,000 clones, approximately 92% seen once. Sequenced material: CD8+ T cells from peripheral blood mononuclear cells, taken after pregnancy. The receptors derive from a female donor with multiple sclerosis, enrolled in a pregnancy study. Both conserved end residues are part of each CDR3. Fields, in order: clone size, D gene, J gene, V gene, CDR3 DNA, CDR3 protein. The D gene is left open where the match is weak. Clone size, where shown, is once, few, many, or a class for clones that have expanded.

clone_size: -; d_call: -; j_call: TRBJ1-1; v_call: TRBV7-6; cdr3_nt: TGTGCCAGCAGCTTACTATTCGCAGGGTTGGGCACTGAAGCTTTCTTT; cdr3_aa: CASSLLFAGLGTEAFF
clone_size: -; d_call: TRBD1; j_call: TRBJ1-2; v_call: TRBV5-1; cdr3_nt: TGCGCCAGCAGCTTGGTTTACCTTGGACAGGAGTTCGGCTACACCTTC; cdr3_aa: CASSLVYLGQEFGYTF
clone_size: -; d_call: -; j_call: TRBJ1-1; v_call: TRBV19; cdr3_nt: TGTGCCAGTAGTATGTTCCGCGGGGGGCAGAGGAACACTGAAGCTTTCTTT; cdr3_aa: CASSMFRGGQRNTEAFF
clone_size: -; d_call: -; j_call: TRBJ1-5; v_call: TRBV4-1; cdr3_nt: TGCGCCAGCAGCCAACAACAGGCGAGCAATCAGCCCCAGCATTTT; cdr3_aa: CASSQQQASNQPQHF
clone_size: -; d_call: TRBD1; j_call: TRBJ1-1; v_call: TRBV2; cdr3_nt: TGTGCCAGCAGTGAAAATCCCTGGACAGGGTCTTCTCAAGCTTTCTTT; cdr3_aa: CASSENPWTGSSQAFF
clone_size: -; d_call: TRBD2; j_call: TRBJ2-4; v_call: TRBV4-3; cdr3_nt: TGCGCCAGCAGCCAAGATTCGGGAGGACAAAACATTCAGTACTTC; cdr3_aa: CASSQDSGGQNIQYF
clone_size: -; d_call: -; j_call: TRBJ2-2; v_call: TRBV30; cdr3_nt: TGTGCCTGGAGTACGGGAGAATGGACCGGGGAGCTGTTTTTT; cdr3_aa: CAWSTGEWTGELFF
clone_size: -; d_call: TRBD1; j_call: TRBJ2-5; v_call: TRBV11-2; cdr3_nt: TGTGCCAGCAGCTTTTCGGGACAGTACTGGTCACAACAAGAGACCCAGTACTTC; cdr3_aa: CASSFSGQYWSQQETQYF
clone_size: -; d_call: -; j_call: TRBJ1-5; v_call: TRBV7-9; cdr3_nt: TGTGCCAGCAGCCCGGGGGGCAGGGTCAATCAGCCCCAGCATTTT; cdr3_aa: CASSPGGRVNQPQHF
clone_size: -; d_call: -; j_call: TRBJ1-2; v_call: TRBV30; cdr3_nt: TGTGCCTGGACGGAGCCCAATAACTATGGCTACACCTTC; cdr3_aa: CAWTEPNNYGYTF
clone_size: -; d_call: TRBD2; j_call: TRBJ2-1; v_call: TRBV29-1; cdr3_nt: TGCAGCGTTGGGGGGACTAGCGGGAGTGAGTCCTACAATGAGCAGTTCTTC; cdr3_aa: CSVGGTSGSESYNEQFF
clone_size: -; d_call: -; j_call: TRBJ1-1; v_call: TRBV14; cdr3_nt: TGTGCCAGCAGCCAGCGCAGGCACTTTAACACTGAAGCTTTCTTT; cdr3_aa: CASSQRRHFNTEAFF
clone_size: -; d_call: -; j_call: TRBJ1-3; v_call: TRBV7-9; cdr3_nt: TGTGCCAGCAGCCCCCGAGAGGCTTCTTCCTCTGGAAACACCATATATTTT; cdr3_aa: CASSPREASSSGNTIYF
clone_size: once; d_call: -; j_call: TRBJ2-1; v_call: TRBV13; cdr3_nt: TGTGCCAGCAGCTTAGCAGGGACTTTTTACAATGAGCAGTTCTTC; cdr3_aa: CASSLAGTFYNEQFF
clone_size: -; d_call: TRBD1; j_call: TRBJ2-7; v_call: TRBV6-5; cdr3_nt: TGTGCCAGCAGTTACTCACGGACAGGAAGCTCCTACGAGCAGTACTTC; cdr3_aa: CASSYSRTGSSYEQYF
clone_size: -; d_call: -; j_call: TRBJ2-1; v_call: TRBV6-5; cdr3_nt: TGTGCCAGCAGCCACCCAGGCAATGAGCAGTTCTTC; cdr3_aa: CASSHPGNEQFF
clone_size: -; d_call: TRBD2; j_call: TRBJ2-3; v_call: TRBV27; cdr3_nt: TGTGCCAGCAGTTTGGGGCTAGCGGGAGGCACAGATACGCAGTATTTT; cdr3_aa: CASSLGLAGGTDTQYF
clone_size: -; d_call: -; j_call: TRBJ2-7; v_call: TRBV5-6; cdr3_nt: TGTGCCAGCAGCTTGTACAGTTACGAGCAGTACTTC; cdr3_aa: CASSLYSYEQYF
clone_size: -; d_call: -; j_call: TRBJ2-5; v_call: TRBV7-9; cdr3_nt: TGTGCCAGCAGTAAAGAGACCCAGTACTTC; cdr3_aa: CASSKETQYF
clone_size: -; d_call: -; j_call: TRBJ1-2; v_call: TRBV7-8; cdr3_nt: TGTGCCAGCAGCTTAACCGCCCAGCCGATGAGGTACGGCTACACCTTC; cdr3_aa: CASSLTAQPMRYGYTF
clone_size: -; d_call: -; j_call: TRBJ2-7; v_call: TRBV7-8; cdr3_nt: TGTGCCAGCAGCTCTGCGGGACTCCCCTACGAGCAGTACTTC; cdr3_aa: CASSSAGLPYEQYF
clone_size: -; d_call: TRBD2; j_call: TRBJ2-3; v_call: TRBV7-9; cdr3_nt: TGTGCCGAGAAGCGGGAGCCCTTGAGCACAGATACGCAGTATTTT; cdr3_aa: CAEKREPLSTDTQYF
clone_size: -; d_call: TRBD1; j_call: TRBJ2-1; v_call: TRBV19; cdr3_nt: TGTGCCAGTAGTATACAGGGGGCTTCTTACAATGAGCAGTTCTTC; cdr3_aa: CASSIQGASYNEQFF